This T cell receptor beta chain derives from a study of CD8 T cells in Susac syndrome. After extraction with the RNeasy kit, roughly 0.5 to 1 ug of the RNA was reverse transcribed using random hexamers. MiXCR was run by TCRdb on the immunoSEQ multiplex PCR reads, yielding one entry per CDR3 protein. The table records about 210,000 distinct CDR3 sequences, about 95% of them present only once. This TCR came from a human donor with multiple sclerosis. The sequenced material came from CD4+ T cells from PBMCs.

The CDR3 sequence: CASSLGGHEQFF. CDR3 nucleotide sequence: TGTGCCAGCAGCTTAGGGGGTCATGAGCAGTTCTTC. The chain joins TRBV7-3 to TRBJ2-1; either TRBD1 or TRBD2 may fit D (5 bases each). Germline-derived CDR1 and CDR2 are SGHTA and FQGTGA. The germline V and J ends were trimmed by 2 bases and 8 bases, with 7 bases remaining between them. The CDR3 has 12 amino acids.